These 10 T cell receptor beta chains were all obtained from the same sample, sequenced in a study of T cells in Graves' hyperthyroidism and ophthalmopathy. Amplification of TCR beta CDR3 regions used RNA as the template. A set of HTBI primers served as the primers for a first-round RT-PCR of the TCR CDR3. TCRdb analysed the multiplex PCR reads with MiXCR anew, one entry per CDR3 protein. This table holds 650,000 to 700,000 distinct CDR3 sequences, 15% to 20% found once. The sequenced material came from blood. These receptors came from a man aged 50-59 years with Graves' hyperthyroidism.

This clonotype was detected a few times. V usage is TRBV4-1 and J usage is TRBJ2-1; D perhaps matches TRBD2 (6 bases). CDR1 is MGHRA, CDR2 YSYEKL, per germline. The V and J ends lost 0 bases and 4 bases respectively, with 16 bases between them. The length of the CDR3 is 17 residues. CDR3 residues: CASSQDITGALYNEQFF. The CDR3 DNA sequence: TGCGCCAGCAGCCAAGATATCACGGGAGCGCTTTACAATGAGCAGTTCTTC.

As concerns this clonotype: Just one base apart from a much larger clone, this may be a read error. The genes are TRBV7-9 and TRBJ1-2; D call uncertain. Trimming removed 1 base at V and 11 bases at J, with 8 bases between. Germline CDR1 SEHNR, CDR2 FQNEAQ (reference sequence). The CDR3 is 11 amino acids. CDR3 in amino acids: CASSLEMKYTF. DNA of the CDR3: TGTGCCAGCAGCTTAGAAATGAAATACACCTTC. The full variable domain, completed using reference TRBV7-9 and TRBJ1-2, is DTGVSQNPRHKITKRGQNVTFRCDPISEHNRLYWYRQTLGQGPEFLTYFQNEAQLEKSRLLSDRFSAERPKGSFSTLEIQRTEQGDSAMYLCASSLEMKYTFGSGTRLTVV.

This clonotype was seen many times. The chain uses TRBV28 and TRBJ1-1, with D possibly matching TRBD1 (5 bases). This CDR3 comprises 15 residues. The germline V gene encodes CDR1 MDHEN and CDR2 SYDVKM. The V end was cut by 3 bases, the J end by 2 bases, with 13 bases between. CDR3 nucleotide sequence: TGTGCCAGCAGTTTTAGTGCAGGGTCTAACACTGAAGCTTTCTTT. Translation: CASSFSAGSNTEAFF.

The sample holds a few counts of this clonotype. An end of the junction does not agree with germline; a read error may underlie this. The V gene is TRBV6-1, the J gene TRBJ1-2, with no clear D. CDR1 MNHNS and CDR2 SASEGT come from the germline V gene. The CDR3 totals 17 residues. CDR3 DNA sequence: TGTGCCAGCAGAGAAGCCGTTTTAGACCTTTTAGGGTATGGCTACACCTTC. Its translation: CASREAVLDLLGYGYTF.

This clonotype was picked up many times. V gene TRBV6-5 combines with J gene TRBJ1-2; unclear D gene. Germline V gives CDR1 MNHEY, CDR2 SVGAGI. V dropped 2 bases and J dropped 0 bases, with 7 bases sitting between them. The CDR3 length is 14 residues. The CDR3 bases are TGTGCCAGCAGTTACCGCGATACTAACTATGGCTACACCTTC. It yields the protein CASSYRDTNYGYTF.

This clonotype was observed a handful of times. Here the CDR3 reads CASSWTGTGPNEQFF. Written as DNA, the CDR3 is TGCGCCAGCAGCTGGACCGGGACAGGGCCTAATGAGCAGTTCTTC. The rearrangement uses TRBV5-1 and TRBJ2-1, with 9 bases that match TRBD1. The CDR3 is 15 amino acids. Germline trimming cut 3 bases from V and 7 bases from J; bases unmatched to any gene: 8. The germline V gene has CDR1 SGHRS and CDR2 YFSETQ.

This clonotype was counted at least ten times. J is TRBJ2-7 and V is TRBV2, with 12 bases that match TRBD2. This CDR3 has 14 residues. Looked up from germline, CDR1 is SNHLY and CDR2 is FYNNEI. With 8 bases clipped from V and 3 bases from J, the junction kept 5 bases outside the gene matches. CDR3 bases: TGTGCCAGCCTCTGGACTAGCGGGATCTACGAGCAGTACTTC. Translated, it gives CASLWTSGIYEQYF.

This chain connects TRBV4-1 to TRBJ2-3; 12 nucleotides match TRBD2. V shed 2 bases, J shed 4 bases, and the junction held 7 bases outside the gene matches. Germline V lookup: CDR1 MGHRA, CDR2 YSYEKL. The CDR3 spans 17 residues. The CDR3 loop is CASSQPGLAGIADTQYF. CDR3 in DNA: TGCGCCAGCAGCCAACCCGGACTAGCGGGAATTGCAGATACGCAGTATTTT.

This clonotype was observed at least ten times. This chain joins TRBV11-2 and TRBJ2-1; D remains ambiguous. There are 17 residues in the CDR3. V lost 5 bases and J lost 0, with 17 bases in between. Germline CDR1 and CDR2: SGHAT and FQNNGV. The CDR3: CASSRNLGSSSYNEQFF. The CDR3, as DNA: TGTGCCAGCAGCCGAAATCTCGGCTCGAGCTCCTACAATGAGCAGTTCTTC.

This clonotype was seen a handful of times. The chain has TRBV7-9 and TRBJ2-1, with TRBD2 matching over 8 bases. V trimming: 3 bases; J trimming: 7 bases; junction bases outside the gene matches: 11. The germline V gene encodes CDR1 SEHNR and CDR2 FQNEAQ (reference sequence). The CDR3 is 16 amino acids. CDR3 nucleotide sequence: TGTGCCAGCAGCTTCCGACGGAGCGGGAGAGGGAATGAGCAGTTCTTC. Protein: CASSFRRSGRGNEQFF.